What follows are 25 T cell receptor beta chains derived from one specimen sequenced in a study of T cell changes during pregnancy in multiple sclerosis. Using immunoSEQ multiplex PCR, the repertoire was profiled, and TCRdb retains in-frame clones only, with some absent. This table holds approximately 43,000 clones, 84% found once. Sequences were derived from CD4+ T cells from peripheral blood mononuclear cells, sampled before pregnancy. The source is a female donor with multiple sclerosis, enrolled in a pregnancy study.

This chain uses TRBV7-9 with TRBJ1-5; 8 bases match TRBD1. The CDR3 sequence is 14 residues long. Germline CDR1 is SEHNR and CDR2 is FQNEAQ (reference sequence). J lost 1 base, V lost 7 bases, and 3 bases had no gene match. CDR3 DNA: TGTGCCAGCAACACAGGGGGAAGCAATCAGCCCCAGCATTTT. It specifies CASNTGGSNQPQHF.

This chain links TRBV6-5 with TRBJ1-3, with TRBD1 as a possible D gene (5 bases). Germline V gene data show CDR1 as MNHEY and CDR2 as SVGAGI. V was clipped by 4 bases and J by 6 bases, with 19 bases between them. This CDR3 has 16 amino acids. As DNA, the CDR3 is TGTGCCAGCAGTTCTGTGGGGCAACGGGAGAAAAACACCATATATTTT. It codes for CASSSVGQREKNTIYF.

This clone was detected a few times. The chain joins TRBV2 to TRBJ1-2; TRBD1 might be the D (6 bases). The CDR3 is made up of 12 amino acids. The V and J ends lost 7 bases and 3 bases respectively, with 9 bases between them. Per germline, CDR1 SNHLY and CDR2 FYNNEI. The chain's CDR3 is CASNAGDYGYTF. The CDR3, as DNA: TGTGCCAGCAACGCAGGGGACTATGGCTACACCTTC.

V and J are TRBV2 and TRBJ2-3, with 7 bases that match TRBD1. CDR1 is SNHLY and CDR2 is FYNNEI in the germline V gene. The CDR3 is made up of 12 amino acids. Trimming cost V 4 bases and J 6 bases; bases outside gene matches: 1. CDR3 DNA sequence: TGTGCCAGCAGTGGACAGGGCGATACGCAGTATTTT. Protein: CASSGQGDTQYF.

V and J are TRBV14 and TRBJ1-1; D is unclear. The CDR3 runs 13 residues. Trimming cost V 4 bases and J 4 bases, with 10 bases left between them. Germline V gene lookup returns CDR1 SGHDN and CDR2 FVKESK. The CDR3 region has the DNA TGTGCCAGCAGCCCTATGCAGGCCACTGAAGCTTTCTTT. It encodes CASSPMQATEAFF.

This chain joins TRBV6-5 and TRBJ1-2, with 7 bases fitting TRBD1. The length of the CDR3 is 13 residues. Unmatched junction bases numbered 6, after V lost 6 bases and J lost 5 bases. Germline assignment: CDR1 MNHEY and CDR2 SVGAGI. CDR3 sequence: CASSQGQRYGYTF. CDR3 bases: TGTGCCAGCAGCCAGGGACAGCGGTATGGCTACACCTTC.

J is TRBJ1-6 and V is TRBV4-3; possibly TRBD1 for D (5 bases). V was shortened by 4 bases and J by 7 bases, with 17 bases between the two germline ends. This CDR3 contains 16 residues. CDR1 and CDR2 (germline): LGHNA, YSLEER. CDR3 nucleotides: TGCGCCAGCAGCCGAGTAAGGGGACTGCCAAATTCACCCCTCCACTTT. Protein: CASSRVRGLPNSPLHF.

J is TRBJ1-1 and V is TRBV4-3; D gene ambiguous. There are 16 residues in the CDR3. The germline CDR1 and CDR2 sequences are LGHNA and YSLEER. Trimming removed 0 bases from V and 7 bases from J, with 18 bases in between. The CDR3: CASSQDTHRGGLEAFF. The DNA of the CDR3 is TGCGCCAGCAGCCAAGATACTCACCGGGGAGGGCTTGAAGCTTTCTTT.

This clone is medium-sized (0.01 to 0.1%) by share. The chain is built from TRBV19 and TRBJ1-5; TRBD1 is a possible D gene (5 bases). Looked up from germline, CDR1 is LNHDA and CDR2 is SQIVND (reference sequence). The V gene lost 3 bases and the J gene lost 4 bases, with 13 bases spanning the gap. CDR3 length: 15 residues. The CDR3 reads CASSIGAGGNQPQHF. In DNA form, the CDR3 reads TGTGCCAGTAGTATTGGGGCAGGCGGTAATCAGCCCCAGCATTTT.

This chain uses TRBV6-5 with TRBJ1-2; TRBD1 is a possible D gene (6 bases). The V and J ends lost 0 bases and 5 bases respectively, with 16 bases between them. CDR1 is MNHEY and CDR2 is SVGAGI in the germline V gene. CDR3 length equals 16 residues. In DNA, the CDR3 is TGTGCCAGCAGTTACTCTGATCCAGGGGCCTTATATGGCTACACCTTC. Translation gives CASSYSDPGALYGYTF.

The chain couples TRBV18 to TRBJ2-7, with 7 nucleotides matching TRBD1. The germline CDR1 and CDR2 sequences are KGHSH and LQKENI. This CDR3 region has 16 residues. Losses at the gene ends were 3 bases for V and 3 bases for J; bases not matched to a gene: 11. The DNA for the CDR3 is TGTGCCAGCTCACCGTTCGGGACAGCGAGAAACTACGAGCAGTACTTC. Translation: CASSPFGTARNYEQYF. The full variable domain, its missing parts supplied by reference TRBV18 and TRBJ2-7, is NAGVMQNPRHLVRRRGQEARLRCSPMKGHSHVYWYRQLPEEGLKFMVYLQKENIIDESGMPKERFSAEFPKEGPSILRIQQVVRGDSAAYFCASSPFGTARNYEQYFGPGTRLTVT.

The chain couples TRBV2 to TRBJ2-2; tentative D call: TRBD2 (6 bases). Deletions cut 4 bases from V and 1 base from J, with 13 bases between. Germline CDR1 SNHLY, CDR2 FYNNEI. The CDR3 extends over 16 amino acids. The CDR3 reads CASSGGVTRNTGELFF. CDR3 nucleotides: TGTGCCAGCAGTGGCGGGGTTACTAGGAACACCGGGGAGCTGTTTTTT.

V usage is TRBV30 and J usage is TRBJ1-2, with TRBD1 identical over 8 bases. The V gene's germline CDR1 is GTSNPN and CDR2 SVGIG (reference sequence). The CDR3 has 16 amino acids. V dropped 3 bases and J dropped 8; count of bases not matched to a gene: 17. CDR3: CAWRGRGSGGSRGYTF. The CDR3 DNA reads TGTGCCTGGAGGGGTCGGGGGTCAGGGGGCAGTAGAGGCTACACCTTC.

This clone turned up a few times. The sample carries other DNA sequences with the same CDR3. The chain uses TRBV7-6 and TRBJ1-2; 7 positions match TRBD1. Germline lookup yields CDR1 SGHVS and CDR2 FNYEAQ. The CDR3 sequence is 13 residues long. Unmatched junction bases numbered 2, after V lost 3 bases and J lost 4 bases. CDR3 nucleotide sequence: TGTGCCAGCAGCTTCCCAGGGGGCTATGGCTACACCTTC. It is translated as CASSFPGGYGYTF.

The gene calls are TRBV2 and TRBJ2-1, with D tentatively TRBD2 (6 bases). This CDR3 spans 12 amino acids. From germline, CDR1 is SNHLY and CDR2 FYNNEI. Trimming pared 8 bases from V and 7 bases from J, leaving 12 bases between. This chain's CDR3 is CASGGSRNEQFF. CDR3 DNA sequence: TGTGCCAGCGGGGGGTCGAGGAATGAGCAGTTCTTC.

This rearrangement joins TRBV6-6 to TRBJ1-4; TRBD1 agrees at 9 bases. Germline-derived CDR1 and CDR2 are MNHNY and SVGAGI (reference sequence). This CDR3 has 15 residues. J was trimmed by 8 bases and V by 6 bases; bases with no gene match: 10. The CDR3 bases are TGTGCCAGCAGGCTTCCGGGACAGGGAGGCGAAAAACTGTTTTTT. Its protein is CASRLPGQGGEKLFF.

The chain uses TRBV5-1 and TRBJ2-5; D possibly corresponds to TRBD1 (7 bases). The CDR3 is 15 amino acids. Germline V gene sequence: CDR1 SGHRS, CDR2 YFSETQ. Trimming took off 3 bases at V and 5 bases at J, with 17 bases between the two ends. The CDR3 DNA reads as TGCGCCAGCAGCTCGACGACGACAGGGAGGGAGACCCAGTACTTC. This sequence encodes CASSSTTTGRETQYF.

The V gene is TRBV5-4, the J gene TRBJ2-5; D gene unclear. The V gene's germline CDR1 is SGHNT and CDR2 YYREEE (reference sequence). V was pared by 1 base and J by 5 bases, with 15 bases between. The CDR3 runs to 15 residues. Written as DNA, the CDR3 is TGTGCCAGCAGCTTGAGTGTTTCCAGCGAGGAGACCCAGTACTTC. Its translation is CASSLSVSSEETQYF.

The V call is TRBV5-1, the J call TRBJ2-1; maybe TRBD2 (6 bases). Germline lookup yields CDR1 SGHRS and CDR2 YFSETQ. The CDR3 has 15 amino acids. Trimming cost V 3 bases and J 6 bases, with 16 bases left between them. The CDR3 coding sequence is TGCGCCAGCAGCTCGGTCGCTAGCGCCCTCAATGAGCAGTTCTTC. Residues: CASSSVASALNEQFF.

V is TRBV9 and J is TRBJ1-1, with 7 bases identical to TRBD1. The CDR3 is 12 amino acids. The V and J ends lost 3 bases and 7 bases, in that order; junction bases with no gene match: 3. Germline CDR1 SGDLS, CDR2 YYNGEE. The CDR3 DNA reads TGTGCCAGCAGCGGGACAGGAGGTGAAGCTTTCTTT. This gives the protein CASSGTGGEAFF.

This chain joins TRBV18 and TRBJ1-1; a weak D match, TRBD1 (6 bases). Germline CDR1 is KGHSH and CDR2 is LQKENI. This CDR3 is 13 amino acids long. Trimming removed 4 bases from V and 2 bases from J, with 8 bases in between. The CDR3 sequence: CASSQGENTEAFF. The CDR3 nucleotides read TGTGCCAGCTCACAGGGGGAAAACACTGAAGCTTTCTTT.

The chain has TRBV18 and TRBJ1-3; 8 nucleotides match TRBD1. This CDR3 is 16 amino acids long. CDR1 and CDR2 from the germline V gene are KGHSH and LQKENI. V lost 8 bases, J lost 0 bases, and 9 bases stayed unmatched. The CDR3 DNA is TGTGCCAGCCGGACAGGGAACGATATCTCTGGAAACACCATATATTTT. It encodes CASRTGNDISGNTIYF.

As DNA, the CDR3 is TGCAGCGTTCAGGGGACAGGGCCCTCTAACTATGGCTACACCTTC. Amino acids: CSVQGTGPSNYGYTF. The chain uses TRBV29-1 and TRBJ1-2; 9 nucleotides agree with TRBD1. This CDR3 has 15 amino acids. The germline gives CDR1 SQVTM, CDR2 ANQGSEA. The junction had 7 bases not matched to a gene; V was cut back by 5 bases and J by 0 bases. The full variable domain, with the rest looked up from reference TRBV29-1 and TRBJ1-2, is SAVISQKPSRDICQRGTSLTIQCQVDSQVTMMFWYRQQPGQSLTLIATANQGSEATYESGFVIDKFPISRPNLTFSTLTVSNMSPEDSSIYLCSVQGTGPSNYGYTFGSGTRLTVV.

The rearrangement links TRBV10-3 to TRBJ2-7; TRBD1 might be the D (6 bases). The CDR3 spans 14 residues. Germline V gene sequence: CDR1 ENHRY, CDR2 SYGVKD. V was pared by 8 bases and J by 6 bases, with 20 bases between. CDR3 residues: CAIATSTGLGEQYF. The CDR3 bases are TGTGCCATCGCAACTTCCACAGGGTTGGGCGAGCAGTACTTC.

This clone was observed a few times. This chain connects TRBV21-1 to TRBJ1-6; whether TRBD1, the table's D call, matches the DNA was not checked. TRBV21-1 is an annotated pseudogene. There are 14 residues in the CDR3. The CDR3 is CASSKGDNNSPLHF. CDR3 coding DNA: TGTGCCAGCAGCAAAGGGGACAATAATTCACCCCTCCACTTT.